The rows below give T cell receptor beta chains drawn from one sample of a study of graft-versus-host responses after intestinal transplantation. The table came from immunoSEQ multiplex PCR; TCRdb's copy has only in-frame clones and leaves some out. Of about 97,000 clones in the sample, 75% to 95% are singletons; the top ten hold roughly 15%. Here the sequenced sample was PBMCs, taken around 68 weeks after intestinal transplant. All receptors come from a human patient who received an intestinal transplant, so some T cells may come from the graft donor. Both conserved end residues are part of each CDR3. A D gene is named only where the DNA matches it firmly. Some rows mark clone size as missing; the rest say once, few, many or name a class of expanded clone.

length,V,J,D,size,CDR3,DNA
14,TRBV2,TRBJ1-5,-,-,CASSEGQAGQPQHF,TGTGCCAGCAGTGAAGGGCAGGCGGGTCAGCCCCAGCATTTT
14,TRBV5-1,TRBJ1-3,-,once,CASSDRAARNTIYF,TGCGCCAGCAGCGATCGGGCAGCCCGAAACACCATATATTTT
14,TRBV11-2,TRBJ1-1,TRBD1,once,CASSPGTANTEAFF,TGTGCCAGCAGCCCCGGGACAGCGAACACTGAAGCTTTCTTT
13,TRBV6-4,TRBJ1-2,-,-,CASSDSGVGGYTF,TGTGCCAGCAGTGACTCAGGGGTTGGAGGCTACACCTTC
17,TRBV5-1,TRBJ1-1,-,-,CASSYLGQTPPTTEAFF,TGCGCCAGCAGTTATCTGGGACAAACACCCCCGACCACTGAAGCTTTCTTT
15,TRBV19,TRBJ2-1,TRBD2,-,CASTSLGGGANGQFF,TGTGCCAGTACCTCGTTAGGCGGGGGGGCGAATGGGCAGTTCTTC
15,TRBV9,TRBJ2-3,-,-,CASSVGRGAGDTQYF,TGTGCCAGCAGCGTAGGACGGGGGGCCGGGGATACGCAGTATTTT
14,TRBV18,TRBJ1-5,-,-,CASSPGQSNQPQHF,TGTGCCAGCTCACCAGGACAGTCCAATCAGCCCCAGCATTTT
16,TRBV2,TRBJ1-3,-,-,CASSEVVGHSGNTIYF,TGTGCCAGCAGTGAAGTTGTGGGGCACTCTGGAAACACCATATATTTT
14,TRBV4-1,TRBJ2-7,TRBD1,-,CASSPDRAVNEQCF,TGCGCCAGCAGCCCCGACAGGGCGGTGAACGAGCAGTGCTTC